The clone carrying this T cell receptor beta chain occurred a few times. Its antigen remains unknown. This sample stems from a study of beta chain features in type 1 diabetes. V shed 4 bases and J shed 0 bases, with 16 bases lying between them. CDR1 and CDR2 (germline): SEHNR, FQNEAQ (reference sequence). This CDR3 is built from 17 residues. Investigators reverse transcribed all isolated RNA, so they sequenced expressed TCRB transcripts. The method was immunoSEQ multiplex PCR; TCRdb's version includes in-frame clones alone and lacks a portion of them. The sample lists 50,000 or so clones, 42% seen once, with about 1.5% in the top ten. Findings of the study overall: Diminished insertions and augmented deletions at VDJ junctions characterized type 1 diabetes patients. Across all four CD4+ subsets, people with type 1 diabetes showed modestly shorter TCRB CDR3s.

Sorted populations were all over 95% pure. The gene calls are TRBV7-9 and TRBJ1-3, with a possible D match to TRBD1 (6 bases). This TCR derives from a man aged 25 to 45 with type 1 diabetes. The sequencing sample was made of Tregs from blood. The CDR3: CASSSGDLTHSGNTIYF. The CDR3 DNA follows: TGTGCCAGCAGCTCAGGGGACCTGACCCACTCTGGAAACACCATATATTTT.